This T cell receptor beta chain originates from a study of OX40 agonist ivuxolimab in advanced cancers. Study-level background: Ivuxolimab was a fully human IgG2 agonistic monoclonal antibody targeting the costimulatory receptor OX40 (CD134). Intravenous ivuxolimab was administered to patients every 2 weeks at six dose levels: 0.01, 0.1, 0.3, 1.5, 3 and 10 mg/kg. Of the approximately 50 dose-escalation patients, hepatocellular carcinoma was present in roughly 19, melanoma in around 15, renal cell carcinoma in 9 and head and neck cancer in 9. In the dose-escalation cohort, 82.7% of patients were male, and the mean age was around 60 years, with a range of 23 to 79. Prior anti-PD-1, anti-PD-L1 or anti-CTLA-4 therapy was permitted, and checkpoint inhibitors had been received by approximately 39% of dose-escalation patients. Three dose-escalation patients achieved partial responses, one with hepatocellular carcinoma and two with cutaneous melanoma. The purpose of peripheral TCRbeta sequencing was to test whether ivuxolimab changed TCR sequence diversity and led to clonal T-cell expansion. The paper reports the monotherapy dose-escalation portion (N of about 50 patients) of the phase I ivuxolimab trial. Points the paper makes about the study in general: At doses of 0.1 to 3.0 mg/kg, clonal expansion of both CD4+ and CD8+ T cells in blood was seen between baseline and week 6. Antigen specificity was not determined for the clonally expanded peripheral T cells. After ivuxolimab, expanded clones were on average more numerous among CD8+ T cells than among CD4+ T cells. In partial responders in the 0.1-3.0 mg/kg groups, normalized peripheral clonal expansion was found to be among the lowest, especially among CD8+ T cells. Low levels of normalized T-cell clonal expansion were also shown by some nonresponding patients.

Notes on this clone: It has no known antigen specificity. The record has no base qualities; no much larger clone is one base away.

Patients with autoimmune disease history or receiving systemic immunosuppression were excluded from the trial. Peripheral blood for TCR sequencing was collected from all dose cohorts at baseline, on cycle 4 day 1, and on cycle 7 day 1. Samples were obtained from an open-label, multicenter, first-in-human phase I dose-escalation trial of ivuxolimab. Adults with locally advanced or metastatic melanoma, renal cell carcinoma, hepatocellular carcinoma or head and neck squamous cell carcinoma were enrolled in the trial. CD4+ and CD8+ T cells were sorted separately from peripheral blood before TCR sequencing. Genomic DNA was isolated from the sorted cells so that the TCRbeta CDR3 region could be sequenced. The immunoSEQ Assay was used for sequencing of TCRbeta CDR3 regions. Sourced from immuneACCESS, this table was stored by TCRdb with only in-frame sequences that have V and J called. A share of the clones is absent; for the studies checked, an unresolved V gene accounts for under half, and the remainder has no known explanation. The sample table records 13,000 or so clones; approximately 80% of these occur just once. The top ten clonotypes cover under 35% of the sample.

V loses 4 bases of germline sequence and J loses 0 bases, and the interval between the two ends is 17 bases. As encoded in the germline V gene, CDR1 is SGHTS while CDR2 is YDEGEE. The CDR3, from cysteine to phenylalanine, totals 18 residues. Left in the record is the CDR3 DNA by itself, 54 bases read in frame from the first base. Material: CD4+ or CD8+ T cells sorted from blood, obtained in a trial of the OX40 agonist ivuxolimab. This receptor was obtained from an adult with an advanced solid tumor such as melanoma, head and neck, liver or kidney cancer. Recombination joined TRBV5-8 with TRBJ2-6; perhaps TRBD1 is the D gene, with 6 bases matching. The DNA reads as follows: TGTGCCAGCAGCACCGGACAGATTTTAATCTCTGGGGCCAACGTCCTGACTTTC. Its translation reads: CASSTGQILISGANVLTF.